These 2 T cell receptor beta chains originate from one sample sequenced in a study of T cells in Graves' hyperthyroidism and ophthalmopathy (dated by TCRdb to about 2019). Library preparation employed multiplex PCR. For sequencing, an Illumina HiSeq 2000 was employed. The TCR beta CDR3 regions were amplified from the RNA transcripts. The first round of RT-PCR for the TCR CDR3 was performed with the HTBI primer set and the Qiagen OneStep RT-PCR kit. The public reads were reprocessed in TCRdb via fastp at Q25 and MiXCR, keeping in-frame beta chains. Rows matching on CDR3 protein sequence are summarized as one entry with the most common DNA and genes. The sample records 270,000 or so distinct CDR3 sequences, around 15% of which are singletons. The ten largest clones capture 30% of the sample. The sequenced sample was blood. These receptors all stem from a woman aged 45 to 65 with Graves' hyperthyroidism that later progressed to Graves' ophthalmopathy.

This chain joins TRBV30 and TRBJ1-1; weak D call: TRBD1 (6 bases). V dropped 4 bases and J dropped 4 bases, with 16 bases sitting between them. Looked up from germline, CDR1 is GTSNPN and CDR2 is SVGIG (reference sequence). The CDR3 is 14 amino acids. CDR3 nucleotide sequence: TGTGCCTGGAACGCAGGGGTATGGGGCACTGAAGCTTTCTTT. Translation: CAWNAGVWGTEAFF.

This chain joins TRBV9 and TRBJ1-1, with TRBD1 matching over 7 bases. V was pared by 3 bases and J by 4 bases, with 9 bases of the junction left unmatched. Germline V gives CDR1 SGDLS, CDR2 YYNGEE. The CDR3 length is 15 residues. CDR3 DNA sequence: TGTGCCAGCAGCGCGTATCCGGGACAGCTCACTGAAGCTTTCTTT. Protein product: CASSAYPGQLTEAFF.